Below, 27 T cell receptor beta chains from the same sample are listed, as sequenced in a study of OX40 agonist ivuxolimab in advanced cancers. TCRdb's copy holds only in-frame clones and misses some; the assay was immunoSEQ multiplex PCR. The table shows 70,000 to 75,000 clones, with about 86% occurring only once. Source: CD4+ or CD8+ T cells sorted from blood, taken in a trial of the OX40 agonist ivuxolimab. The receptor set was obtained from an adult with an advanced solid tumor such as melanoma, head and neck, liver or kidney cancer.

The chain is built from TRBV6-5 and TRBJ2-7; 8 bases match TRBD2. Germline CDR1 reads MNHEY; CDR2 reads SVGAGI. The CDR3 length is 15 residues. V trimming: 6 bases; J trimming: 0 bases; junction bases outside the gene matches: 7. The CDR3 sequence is CASRKERENSYEQYF. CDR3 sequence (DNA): TGTGCCAGCAGGAAAGAGCGGGAGAACTCCTACGAGCAGTACTTC.

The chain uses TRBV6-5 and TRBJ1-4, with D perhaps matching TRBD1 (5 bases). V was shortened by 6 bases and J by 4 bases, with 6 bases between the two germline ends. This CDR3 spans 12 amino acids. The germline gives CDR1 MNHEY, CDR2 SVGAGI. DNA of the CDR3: TGTGCCAGCAGCAGGGATAATGAAAAACTGTTTTTT. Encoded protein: CASSRDNEKLFF.

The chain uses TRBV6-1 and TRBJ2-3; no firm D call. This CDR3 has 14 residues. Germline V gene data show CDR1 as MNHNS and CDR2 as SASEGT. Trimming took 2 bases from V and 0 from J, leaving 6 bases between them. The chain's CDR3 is CASSEYVSTDTQYF. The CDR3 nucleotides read TGTGCCAGCAGTGAATATGTGAGCACAGATACGCAGTATTTT.

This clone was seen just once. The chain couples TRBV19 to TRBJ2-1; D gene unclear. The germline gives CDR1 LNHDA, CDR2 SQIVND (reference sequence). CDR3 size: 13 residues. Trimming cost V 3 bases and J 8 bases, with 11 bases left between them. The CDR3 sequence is CASSMGSLDEQFF. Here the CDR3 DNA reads TGTGCCAGTAGTATGGGTAGTCTAGATGAGCAGTTCTTC.

The CDR3 coding sequence is TGCGCCAGCAGCCACCGGGGGGAGGACATTGGAACCGAGCAGTACTTC. This gives the protein CASSHRGEDIGTEQYF. This chain joins TRBV4-3 and TRBJ2-7; 7 nucleotides match TRBD2. Trimming cost V 3 bases and J 6 bases; bases outside gene matches: 14. The CDR3 contains 16 residues. Germline V gives CDR1 LGHNA, CDR2 YSLEER.

The CDR3 region is CASSLYGGTEPQHF. The CDR3 nucleotides are TGTGCCAGCAGCTTATACGGGGGCACGGAGCCCCAGCATTTT. This chain joins TRBV7-2 and TRBJ1-5, with D possibly matching TRBD1 (6 bases). V was shortened by 2 bases and J by 8 bases, with 13 bases between the two germline ends. Per germline, CDR1 SGHTA and CDR2 FQGNSA. The length of the CDR3 is 14 residues.

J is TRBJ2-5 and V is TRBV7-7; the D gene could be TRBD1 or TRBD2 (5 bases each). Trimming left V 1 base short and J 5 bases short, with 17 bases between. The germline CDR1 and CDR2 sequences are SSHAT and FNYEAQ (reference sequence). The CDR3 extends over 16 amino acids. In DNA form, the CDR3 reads TGTGCCAGCAGCTTAGTAGGGTCGGGACCCGGGGAGACCCAGTACTTC. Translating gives CASSLVGSGPGETQYF.

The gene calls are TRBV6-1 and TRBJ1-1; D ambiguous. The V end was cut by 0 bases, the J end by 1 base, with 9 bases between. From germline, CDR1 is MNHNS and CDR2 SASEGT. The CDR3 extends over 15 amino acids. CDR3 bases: TGTGCCAGCAGTGAAGCGGGCGCTCGGAACACTGAAGCTTTCTTT. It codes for CASSEAGARNTEAFF.

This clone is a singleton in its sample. CDR3 coding DNA: TGTGCCATTTCGGACCGCAACTATGGCTACACCTTC. Translated: CAISDRNYGYTF. This chain uses TRBV19 with TRBJ1-2, with D hard to call. Trimming took off 10 bases at V and 2 bases at J, with 11 bases between the two ends. CDR1 LNHDA and CDR2 SQIVND come from the germline V gene (reference sequence). The CDR3 totals 12 residues.

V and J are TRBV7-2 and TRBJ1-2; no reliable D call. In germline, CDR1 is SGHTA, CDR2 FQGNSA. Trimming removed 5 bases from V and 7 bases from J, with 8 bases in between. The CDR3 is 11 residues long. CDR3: CASSPSFGYTF. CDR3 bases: TGTGCCAGCAGCCCAAGTTTTGGCTACACCTTC.

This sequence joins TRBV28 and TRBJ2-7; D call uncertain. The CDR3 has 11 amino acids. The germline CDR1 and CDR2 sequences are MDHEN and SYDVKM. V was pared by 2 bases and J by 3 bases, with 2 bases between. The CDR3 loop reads CASSLLYEQYF. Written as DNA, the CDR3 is TGTGCCAGCAGTTTACTCTACGAGCAGTACTTC.

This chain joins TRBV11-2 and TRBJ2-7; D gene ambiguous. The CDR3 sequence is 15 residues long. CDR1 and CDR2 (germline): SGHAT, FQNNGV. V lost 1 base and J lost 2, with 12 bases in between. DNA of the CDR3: TGTGCCAGCAGCTTAGCTGAGACACCCACCTACGAGCAGTACTTC. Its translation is CASSLAETPTYEQYF.

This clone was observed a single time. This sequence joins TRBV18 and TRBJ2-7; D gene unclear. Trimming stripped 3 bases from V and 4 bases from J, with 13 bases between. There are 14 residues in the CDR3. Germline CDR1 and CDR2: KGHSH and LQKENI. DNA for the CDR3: TGTGCCAGCTCACCTATGGGCCCCATTTACGAGCAGTACTTC. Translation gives CASSPMGPIYEQYF.

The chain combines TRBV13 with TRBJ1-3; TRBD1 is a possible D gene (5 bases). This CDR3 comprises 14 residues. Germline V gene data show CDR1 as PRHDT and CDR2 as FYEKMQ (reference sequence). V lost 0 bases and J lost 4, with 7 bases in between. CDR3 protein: CASSLGGVGNTIYF. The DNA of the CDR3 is TGTGCCAGCAGCTTAGGGGGGGTCGGAAACACCATATATTTT. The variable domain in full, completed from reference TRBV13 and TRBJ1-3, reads AAGVIQSPRHLIKEKRETATLKCYPIPRHDTVYWYQQGPGQDPQFLISFYEKMQSDKGSIPDRFSAQQFSDYHSELNMSSLELGDSALYFCASSLGGVGNTIYFGEGSWLTVV.

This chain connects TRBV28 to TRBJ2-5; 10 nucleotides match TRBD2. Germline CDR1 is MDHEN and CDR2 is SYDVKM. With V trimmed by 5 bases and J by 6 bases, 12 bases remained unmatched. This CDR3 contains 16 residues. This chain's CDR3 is CASSPPRLAGVQTQYF. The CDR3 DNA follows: TGTGCCAGCAGTCCCCCGCGTCTAGCGGGAGTACAGACCCAGTACTTC.

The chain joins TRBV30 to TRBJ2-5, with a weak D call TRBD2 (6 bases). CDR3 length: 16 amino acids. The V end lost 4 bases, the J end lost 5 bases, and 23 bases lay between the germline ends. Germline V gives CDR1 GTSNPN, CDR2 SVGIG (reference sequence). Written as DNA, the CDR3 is TGTGCCTGGACCCCTCTAGCGATTTCGGGAGTTGAGACCCAGTACTTC. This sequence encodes CAWTPLAISGVETQYF. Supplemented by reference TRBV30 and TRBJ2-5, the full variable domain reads SQTIHQWPATLVQPVGSPLSLECTVEGTSNPNLYWYRQAAGRGLQLLFYSVGIGQISSEVPQNLSASRPQDRQFILSSKKLLLSDSGFYLCAWTPLAISGVETQYFGPGTRLLVL.

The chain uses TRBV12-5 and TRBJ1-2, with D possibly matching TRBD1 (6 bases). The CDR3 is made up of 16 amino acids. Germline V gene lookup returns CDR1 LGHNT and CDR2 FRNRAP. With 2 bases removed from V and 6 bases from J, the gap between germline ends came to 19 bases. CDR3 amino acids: CASGLSPRGGRDGYTF. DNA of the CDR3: TGTGCTAGTGGTTTGTCGCCCCGCGGGGGGCGTGATGGCTACACCTTC.

In DNA, the CDR3 is TGTGCCAGCAGTAGGACAGGGGGCACTGAAGCTTTCTTT. This sequence encodes CASSRTGGTEAFF. V is TRBV6-6 and J is TRBJ1-1; 10 bases line up with TRBD1. The germline CDR1 and CDR2 sequences are MNHNY and SVGAGI (reference sequence). J lost 4 bases, V lost 5 bases, and 1 base had no gene match. The CDR3 runs 13 residues.

CDR3 in amino acids: CASSPRAGGDQETQYF. In DNA form, the CDR3 reads TGTGCCAGCAGCCCCCGGGCGGGAGGGGACCAAGAGACCCAGTACTTC. This chain joins TRBV4-2 and TRBJ2-5; 9 positions agree with TRBD2. CDR1 is LGHNA, CDR2 YNFKEQ, per germline. J gave up 0 bases and V 4 bases, and 6 bases lay outside the gene matches. This CDR3 has 16 residues.

In DNA form, the CDR3 reads TGTGCCAGCAGCTCAGACAGCCGGTCCTACGAGCAGTACTTC. Residues: CASSSDSRSYEQYF. The gene calls are TRBV5-4 and TRBJ2-7; tentative D call: TRBD1 (5 bases). This CDR3 is 14 amino acids long. CDR1 is SGHNT and CDR2 is YYREEE in the germline V gene (reference sequence). V was cut by 3 bases and J by 1 base, with 11 bases left in between.

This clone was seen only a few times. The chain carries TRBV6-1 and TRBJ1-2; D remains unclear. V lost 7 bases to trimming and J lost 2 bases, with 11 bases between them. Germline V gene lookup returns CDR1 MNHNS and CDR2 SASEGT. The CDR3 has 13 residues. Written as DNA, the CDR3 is TGTGCCAGCAAGCTTGACACCAACTATGGCTACACCTTC. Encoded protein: CASKLDTNYGYTF.

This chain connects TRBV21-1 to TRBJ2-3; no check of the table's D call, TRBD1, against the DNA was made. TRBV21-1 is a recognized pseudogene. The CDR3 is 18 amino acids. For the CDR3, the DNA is TGTGCCAGCAGCAAAAAAAGAGGTCAGACAGGGAGCACAGATACGCAGTATTTT. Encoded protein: CASSKKRGQTGSTDTQYF.

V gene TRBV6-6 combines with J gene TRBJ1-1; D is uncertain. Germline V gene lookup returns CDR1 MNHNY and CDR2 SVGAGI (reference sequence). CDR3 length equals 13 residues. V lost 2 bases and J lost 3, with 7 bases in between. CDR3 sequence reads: CASSYPEDTEAFF. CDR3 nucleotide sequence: TGTGCCAGCAGTTACCCTGAGGACACTGAAGCTTTCTTT.

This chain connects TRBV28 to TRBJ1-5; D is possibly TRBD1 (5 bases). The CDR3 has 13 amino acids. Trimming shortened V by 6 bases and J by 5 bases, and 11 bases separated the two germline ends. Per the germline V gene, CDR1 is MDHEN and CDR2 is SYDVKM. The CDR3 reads CASRGPWDQPQHF. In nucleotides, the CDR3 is TGTGCCAGCAGGGGACCTTGGGATCAGCCCCAGCATTTT.

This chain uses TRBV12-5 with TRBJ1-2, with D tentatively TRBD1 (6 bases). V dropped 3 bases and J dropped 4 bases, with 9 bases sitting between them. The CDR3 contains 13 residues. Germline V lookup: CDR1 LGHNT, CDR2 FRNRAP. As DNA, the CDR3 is TGTGCTAGTGGTTTCGGACAGATCTATGGCTACACCTTC. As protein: CASGFGQIYGYTF.

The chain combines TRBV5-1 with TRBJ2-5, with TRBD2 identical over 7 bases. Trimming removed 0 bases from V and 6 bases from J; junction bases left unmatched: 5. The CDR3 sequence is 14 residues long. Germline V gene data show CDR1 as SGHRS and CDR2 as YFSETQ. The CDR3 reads CASSLAGEGQTQYF. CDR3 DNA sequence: TGCGCCAGCAGCTTGGCGGGGGAGGGGCAGACCCAGTACTTC.

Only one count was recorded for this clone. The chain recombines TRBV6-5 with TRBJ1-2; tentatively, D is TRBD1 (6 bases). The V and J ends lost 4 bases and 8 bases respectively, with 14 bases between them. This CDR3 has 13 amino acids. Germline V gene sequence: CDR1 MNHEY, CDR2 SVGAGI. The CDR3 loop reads CASSSTGSLGYTF. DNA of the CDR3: TGTGCCAGCAGTTCAACAGGGTCCCTAGGCTACACCTTC.